This TCR beta chain was obtained from a study of CD4 T cells in relation to SARS-CoV-2 and coronaviruses. In the study overall: ViraFEST: approximately 10-day antigen culture of PBMCs, then TCR beta CDR3 sequencing. Study-wide points: Crossreactivity was assessed only for spike protein, not other viral proteins.

Assay: immunoSEQ multiplex PCR; the TCRdb copy retains only in-frame clones and omits some. The sample has about 21,000 clones; about 70% are singletons. Unexposed donor CD4+ T cells date from about 2011-2019, before the COVID-19 pandemic. CD4+ T cells were isolated from the cells after nine to eleven days of culture. Testing used SARS-CoV-2 S/N and four cold-coronavirus spikes on unexposed-donor CD4+ T cells, cells permitting. Remarks on this clone: Its antigen is as yet unknown. The sample contains more than one DNA sequence encoding this CDR3.

CDR1 is KGHDR, CDR2 SFDVKD, per germline. This CDR3 region has 18 residues. Deletions cut 3 bases from V and 0 bases from J, with 18 bases between. Sequenced sample: CD4+ T cells from PBMCs, cultured in vitro. V gene TRBV24-1 combines with J gene TRBJ2-3, with D perhaps given as TRBD1 or TRBD2 (5 bases each). The clonotype was recovered from a human donor in good health. CDR3 in DNA: TGTGCCACCAGTGATCGCCGGGACGCTGGTCGAAGCACAGATACGCAGTATTTT. Translated, it gives CATSDRRDAGRSTDTQYF.